The 30 T cell receptor beta chains below come from one sample, sequenced in a study of cytomegalovirus exposure and HLA in healthy donors. Primers for the PCR totalled 60 Vbeta and 13 Jbeta. The assay was immunoSEQ multiplex PCR, and TCRdb's table has in-frame clones only and misses some. The top ten clones hold less than 2.5% of a sample with 140,000 or so clones, 84% of them seen once. Sequencing was carried out using PBMCs. Source of these receptors: a boy younger than 10 in good health and CMV-seronegative.

This clone was observed a few times. The V call is TRBV2, the J call TRBJ2-2, with D maybe TRBD1 (6 bases). V was cut by 10 bases and J by 1 base, with 16 bases left in between. Germline CDR1 and CDR2: SNHLY and FYNNEI. The CDR3 runs 15 residues. In DNA, the CDR3 is TGTGCCACCCGACAGGAAGCGATGAACACCGGGGAGCTGTTTTTT. Translation: CATRQEAMNTGELFF.

The rearrangement links TRBV28 to TRBJ1-5; D unresolved. Germline CDR1 MDHEN, CDR2 SYDVKM. V lost 8 bases to trimming and J lost 7 bases, with 15 bases between them. The length of the CDR3 is 13 residues. CDR3 in amino acids: CASGRRPRQPQHF. The CDR3 coding sequence is TGTGCCAGCGGACGGAGGCCTCGCCAGCCCCAGCATTTT.

The chain's CDR3 is CASNSYGGLTGELFF. As DNA, the CDR3 is TGTGCCAGTAATAGTTACGGGGGGTTAACCGGGGAGCTGTTTTTT. The V and J genes are TRBV19 and TRBJ2-2; 7 bases are a match to TRBD2. The germline CDR1 and CDR2 sequences are LNHDA and SQIVND (reference sequence). This CDR3 region has 15 residues. V dropped 7 bases and J dropped 5; count of bases not matched to a gene: 10.

This chain uses TRBV7-2 with TRBJ2-7, with D maybe TRBD1 (6 bases). The V end lost 3 bases, the J end lost 5 bases, and 17 bases lay between the germline ends. The germline CDR1 and CDR2 sequences are SGHTA and FQGNSA. This CDR3 contains 15 residues. The CDR3 here is CASSFRHRVTHEQYF. Written as DNA, the CDR3 is TGTGCCAGCAGCTTTCGTCACAGGGTCACCCACGAGCAGTACTTC.

The chain employs TRBV20-1 and TRBJ2-7; D is ambiguous. Deletions cut 3 bases from V and 4 bases from J, with 4 bases between. In germline, CDR1 is DFQATT, CDR2 SNEGSKA (reference sequence). The CDR3 consists of 10 residues. CDR3 loop: CSASGYEQYF. CDR3 sequence (DNA): TGCAGTGCTAGCGGTTACGAGCAGTACTTC.

The J gene is TRBJ2-4, the V gene TRBV15; D not certain. V dropped 5 bases and J dropped 0 bases, with 8 bases sitting between them. Germline-derived CDR1 and CDR2 are LNHNV and YYDKDF (reference sequence). CDR3 length: 14 residues. The CDR3 DNA follows: TGTGCCACCAGCCAGGTTCTAGCCAAAAACATTCAGTACTTC. It codes for CATSQVLAKNIQYF.

The chain couples TRBV7-9 to TRBJ2-5, with D unclear. This CDR3 region has 14 residues. The V end lost 6 bases, the J end lost 7 bases, and 18 bases lay between the germline ends. Germline V lookup: CDR1 SEHNR, CDR2 FQNEAQ (reference sequence). DNA of the CDR3: TGTGCCAGCAGGTCCGCCCGCCGGTTGAGGACCCAGTACTTC. Protein: CASRSARRLRTQYF.

Concerning this clone itself: An end of the junction differs from the germline gene, which may be a read error. V usage is TRBV18 and J usage is TRBJ1-5, with 8 bases matching TRBD1. The CDR3 is made up of 15 amino acids. In germline, CDR1 is KGHSH, CDR2 LQKENI. CDR3 amino acids: CASSSPGQENQPQHF. The CDR3 nucleotides read TGTGCCAGCTCATCACCGGGACAGGAGAATCAGCCCCAGCATTTT.

The chain uses TRBV7-6 and TRBJ2-7; no clear D. V lost 0 bases to trimming and J lost 3 bases, with 12 bases between them. Germline CDR1 is SGHVS and CDR2 is FNYEAQ. This CDR3 is 15 amino acids long. CDR3 in amino acids: CASSLAFIGGYEQYF. CDR3 nucleotides: TGTGCCAGCAGCTTAGCTTTTATCGGCGGCTACGAGCAGTACTTC.

This clone was found once. J is TRBJ2-2 and V is TRBV19; the D gene is possibly TRBD2 (6 bases). In germline, CDR1 is LNHDA, CDR2 SQIVND (reference sequence). Trimming pared 1 base from V and 6 bases from J, leaving 12 bases between. This CDR3 spans 15 amino acids. The CDR3 loop is CASSIGTSQAGELFF. In nucleotides, the CDR3 is TGTGCCAGTAGTATAGGTACTAGCCAGGCCGGGGAGCTGTTTTTT.

The J gene is TRBJ2-1, the V gene TRBV4-2; the D gene is possibly TRBD2 (6 bases). CDR3 length: 16 residues. Trimming stripped 0 bases from V and 8 bases from J, with 17 bases between. Germline V gene lookup returns CDR1 LGHNA and CDR2 YNFKEQ. CDR3 nucleotide sequence: TGTGCCAGCAGCCAAGACTCTAGGCTAGCGCCCGATGAGCAGTTCTTC. Encoded protein: CASSQDSRLAPDEQFF.

This chain links TRBV4-1 with TRBJ1-6; D unresolved. This CDR3 is 16 amino acids long. V shed 4 bases and J shed 8 bases, with 18 bases lying between them. Germline CDR1 is MGHRA and CDR2 is YSYEKL. CDR3 residues: CASSLQLGEGYSPLHF. The CDR3 DNA reads TGCGCCAGCAGCCTACAACTCGGGGAGGGCTATTCACCCCTCCACTTT.

This sequence joins TRBV30 and TRBJ2-1, with 10 nucleotides matching TRBD2. From germline, CDR1 is GTSNPN and CDR2 SVGIG (reference sequence). CDR3 length: 17 amino acids. V shed 3 bases, J shed 4 bases, and the junction held 12 bases outside the gene matches. CDR3 in DNA: TGTGCCTGGAGCCCAAGCCCATCGACTAGCGGGTACAATGAGCAGTTCTTC. It encodes CAWSPSPSTSGYNEQFF.

The chain combines TRBV7-9 with TRBJ2-7; weak D call: TRBD1 (5 bases). Looked up from germline, CDR1 is SEHNR and CDR2 is FQNEAQ (reference sequence). The CDR3 runs to 12 residues. Trimming removed 3 bases from V and 6 bases from J, with 9 bases in between. CDR3 sequence (DNA): TGTGCCAGCAGCTTTAGGGGCGGCGAGCAGTACTTC. This gives the protein CASSFRGGEQYF.

This clone appeared once. V and J are TRBV30 and TRBJ1-1; 7 nucleotides match TRBD1. V shed 3 bases, J shed 6 bases, and the junction held 10 bases outside the gene matches. The CDR3 is made up of 14 amino acids. Germline V CDR1 and CDR2: GTSNPN, SVGIG (reference sequence). CDR3: CAWRRDRRYAEAFF. The CDR3 coding sequence is TGTGCCTGGAGACGGGACAGACGGTACGCTGAAGCTTTCTTT.

The chain carries TRBV6-5 and TRBJ1-1, with D perhaps matching TRBD1 (6 bases). Looked up from germline, CDR1 is MNHEY and CDR2 is SVGAGI. The CDR3 runs 15 residues. V was cut by 4 bases and J by 2 bases, with 14 bases left in between. CDR3 in amino acids: CASSLGGGVNTEAFF. The CDR3 DNA follows: TGTGCCAGCAGTTTAGGCGGGGGCGTTAACACTGAAGCTTTCTTT.

This CDR3 reads CASSQETGRGGGYTF. The CDR3 DNA is TGCGCCAGCAGCCAAGAGACAGGGCGAGGGGGTGGCTACACCTTC. The chain has TRBV4-3 and TRBJ1-2; 7 bases align to TRBD1. After removal of 0 bases from V and 7 bases from J, the junction contained 8 bases not matched to a gene. The CDR3 is made up of 15 amino acids. Germline-derived CDR1 and CDR2 are LGHNA and YSLEER.

V gene TRBV6-5 combines with J gene TRBJ2-1; tentatively, D is TRBD1 (6 bases). The germline CDR1 and CDR2 sequences are MNHEY and SVGAGI. The CDR3 totals 15 residues. V lost 5 bases to trimming and J lost 13 bases, with 24 bases between them. The CDR3 nucleotides are TGTGCCAGCAGTCACAGGGAGATCGGAGTCCGCGGTCAGTTCTTC. Translating gives CASSHREIGVRGQFF.

Concerning this clone itself: This same CDR3 is encoded by further DNA sequences in the sample. The CDR3 DNA sequence: TGTGCCAGCTCCCCTGAGAATGAAAAACTGTTTTTT. Protein product: CASSPENEKLFF. The rearrangement joins TRBV18 to TRBJ1-4; unclear D gene. Per germline, CDR1 KGHSH and CDR2 LQKENI. V was cut by 6 bases and J by 5 bases, with 7 bases left in between. The CDR3 covers 12 residues.

The chain recombines TRBV5-1 with TRBJ2-5, with 8 nucleotides matching TRBD1. The J call may be wrong; the DNA end is better matched by TRBJ2-7. The CDR3 loop spans 15 amino acids. Looked up from germline, CDR1 is SGHRS and CDR2 is YFSETQ. In nucleotides, the CDR3 is TGCGCCAGCAGCTTCTTCGGACAGGGATCTTACGAGCAGTACTTC. Translating gives CASSFFGQGSYEQYF.

The V call is TRBV2, the J call TRBJ2-7, with D maybe TRBD1 (6 bases). Germline V gene data show CDR1 as SNHLY and CDR2 as FYNNEI. The CDR3 has 14 residues. V was pared by 6 bases and J by 4 bases, with 16 bases between. The CDR3 DNA follows: TGTGCCAGCAGCTTCCAGGGGACACCATACGAGCAGTACTTC. Residues: CASSFQGTPYEQYF.

This clone was picked up one time. The chain couples TRBV15 to TRBJ1-2, with D maybe TRBD1 (5 bases). The CDR3 is 15 residues long. From germline, CDR1 is LNHNV and CDR2 YYDKDF (reference sequence). The V and J ends lost 5 bases and 12 bases respectively, with 25 bases between them. The CDR3 sequence: CATSEEGGNYRGHTF. CDR3 nucleotides: TGTGCCACCAGCGAGGAGGGCGGGAATTATAGGGGCCACACCTTC.

The V call is TRBV5-3, the J call TRBJ1-5; 9 nucleotides match TRBD1. TRBV5-3 is designated an ORF whose function remains uncertain. The CDR3 contains 14 residues. The trim removed 3 bases at V and 3 bases at J, leaving 1 base unmatched. The CDR3 DNA is TGTGCCAGAAGCTGGGACAGGGACAATCAGCCCCAGCATTTT. Its translation: CARSWDRDNQPQHF.

This clone was observed once. The CDR3 DNA sequence: TGCGCCAGCAGCCAAACTACAGGGGACCACTACGAGCAGTACTTC. Its translation: CASSQTTGDHYEQYF. The genes are TRBV4-3 and TRBJ2-7, with 7 bases aligning to TRBD1. Germline V gene lookup returns CDR1 LGHNA and CDR2 YSLEER. This CDR3 comprises 15 residues. Trimming cost V 2 bases and J 3 bases; bases outside gene matches: 7.

The genes are TRBV4-1 and TRBJ1-5; D not resolved. The CDR3 covers 17 residues. V shed 3 bases and J shed 6 bases, with 21 bases lying between them. CDR1 is MGHRA and CDR2 is YSYEKL in the germline V gene. Here the CDR3 reads CASSQTALSGSAQPQHF. The CDR3 DNA sequence: TGCGCCAGCAGCCAGACTGCCCTTTCGGGGTCGGCTCAGCCCCAGCATTTT.

The gene calls are TRBV4-1 and TRBJ2-1; TRBD1 matches at 12 bases. After removal of 3 bases from V and 10 bases from J, the junction contained 7 bases not matched to a gene. The CDR3 runs to 15 residues. Germline CDR1 is MGHRA and CDR2 is YSYEKL. The CDR3 DNA sequence: TGCGCCAGCAGCCACCGGGACAGGGGGCGACGGGAGCAGTTCTTC. It translates to CASSHRDRGRREQFF.

The chain links TRBV15 to TRBJ2-3, with D perhaps matching TRBD1 (5 bases). Looked up from germline, CDR1 is LNHNV and CDR2 is YYDKDF (reference sequence). The CDR3 is 16 amino acids. V lost 0 bases and J 2 bases, leaving 12 bases between the germline ends. CDR3 amino acids: CATSRDGDSPTDTQYF. The CDR3 region has the DNA TGTGCCACCAGCAGAGATGGCGACAGCCCCACAGATACGCAGTATTTT.

This CDR3 reads CASSRQGNQPQHF. CDR3 nucleotide sequence: TGTGCCAGCAGTCGACAGGGAAATCAGCCCCAGCATTTT. V gene TRBV9 combines with J gene TRBJ1-5, with TRBD1 identical over 7 bases. In germline, CDR1 is SGDLS, CDR2 YYNGEE. The CDR3 spans 13 residues. V dropped 5 bases and J dropped 4; count of bases not matched to a gene: 3.

J is TRBJ2-7 and V is TRBV5-1; no clear D. Looked up from germline, CDR1 is SGHRS and CDR2 is YFSETQ. V shed 6 bases and J shed 2 bases, with 12 bases lying between them. CDR3 length: 13 amino acids. The CDR3 protein is CASTSGQPYEQYF. DNA for the CDR3: TGCGCCAGCACAAGTGGGCAGCCCTACGAGCAGTACTTC.

This CDR3 reads CASSETGGYGYTF. As DNA, the CDR3 is TGTGCCAGCAGCGAAACGGGGGGCTATGGCTACACCTTC. The chain is built from TRBV28 and TRBJ1-2, with D tentatively TRBD1 (5 bases). Trimming removed 6 bases from V and 4 bases from J, with 12 bases in between. The CDR3 consists of 13 residues. Germline V gives CDR1 MDHEN, CDR2 SYDVKM.